This is a list of T cell receptor beta chains from one sample in a study of CD8 T cell repertoires and HIV-1 epitope variants. This table comes from immunoSEQ multiplex PCR, and its TCRdb copy is limited to in-frame clones, with some not included. The sample lists 6,500 to 9,000 clones; 66% were seen once. No antigens are known for them. Input material: cultured CD8+ T cells derived from PBMCs. Every receptor here comes from a male donor with HIV. The CDR3 runs from the conserved cysteine through the conserved F or W. D genes are given only for firm matches. Clone sizes are given selectively: once, few, many, or a class where the clone is expanded.

j_call d_call v_call clone_size cdr3_nt cdr3_aa
TRBJ1-6 NA TRBV7-9 NA TGTGCCAGCAGCTTGGGTGCGGTTTCACCCCTCCACTTT CASSLGAVSPLHF
TRBJ2-1 TRBD2 TRBV6-5 NA TGTGCCAGCAGCCCCGGGGGAGGGTTCGATGAGCAGTTCTTC CASSPGGGFDEQFF
TRBJ2-7 TRBD1 TRBV5-6 medium-sized TGTGCCAGCAGCTGGCAGTCGACCAGGGGGCTATACGAGCAGTACTTC CASSWQSTRGLYEQYF
TRBJ2-1 NA TRBV5-1 NA TGCGCCAGCAGCTTGGTGGACAACGGAAATGAGCAGTTCTTC CASSLVDNGNEQFF
TRBJ2-2 NA TRBV5-4 NA TGTGCCAGCAGCCCTTCGAGCCCCGGGGAGCTGTTTTTT CASSPSSPGELFF
TRBJ1-2 NA TRBV6-5 NA TGTGCCAGCGGCGCAGGGTACGGCTACACCTTC CASGAGYGYTF
TRBJ1-1 NA TRBV28 NA TGTGCCAGCAGTTTATTAGCGACCCAGGGTAGGAACACTGAAGCTTTCTTT CASSLLATQGRNTEAFF
TRBJ2-7 NA TRBV28 once TGTGCCAGCAGTTCTAGGGGTTGGGACTCCTACGAGCAGTACTTC CASSSRGWDSYEQYF
TRBJ2-7 NA TRBV7-3 NA TGTGCCAGCAGCGAAGGGCCCTCCTACGAGCAGTACTTC CASSEGPSYEQYF
TRBJ2-1 TRBD2 TRBV14 NA TGTGCCAGCAGCTCGGGACTAGCGGGGGGGCCGCGGGGAAATGAGCAGTTCTTC CASSSGLAGGPRGNEQFF
TRBJ2-2 TRBD1 TRBV4-3 NA TGCGCCAGCAGCCAAGACGGAGGGACAGGGGACATCACCGGGGAGCTGTTTTTT CASSQDGGTGDITGELFF
TRBJ2-7 NA TRBV7-2 NA TGTGCCAGCAGCTTACATTGGGGGGGCAGTTACGAGCAGTACTTC CASSLHWGGSYEQYF
TRBJ2-4 NA TRBV28 NA TGTGCCAGCTGGCCGGGACTGCAACCAAATCTAGCCAAAAACATTCAGTACTTC CASWPGLQPNLAKNIQYF